The T cell receptor beta chain under discussion was sequenced for a study of identical twins. In germline, CDR1 is SGHRS, CDR2 YFSETQ. CDR3 length: 14 amino acids. A word on this clonotype: Its ends do not fully match the called genes, so a read error is possible.

Each CDR3 protein is one row after TCRdb ran MiXCR on the 5' RACE reads. The data show about 920,000 distinct CDR3 sequences, 9% to 15% seen once. The data also belong to a second study, concerning yellow fever vaccine responses in identical twins.

The chain links TRBV5-1 to TRBJ2-1; a possible D gene is TRBD2 (5 bases). This TCR derives from a woman aged 18-29 years in good health. The sequenced sample consisted of PBMCs. The CDR3 is CASSFSGTQSEQFF. In nucleotides, the CDR3 is TGCGCCAGCAGCTTCAGCGGAACACAATCTGAGCAATTCTTC.